The TCR beta chain described here comes from a study of blood T cell repertoires in COVID-19. About the research overall: In each case, the material was cDNA or gDNA derived from T cells, B-cell-depleted T cells, or PBMCs.

Produced via immunoSEQ multiplex PCR; TCRdb's table is partial and in-frame only. Of approximately 280,000 clones listed, 80% to 85% are singletons. Participants were aged roughly 18 to 90 years, lived in around 25 US areas, and enrolled virtually. Assignment of participants to cohorts was predicated upon participant-reported clinical history. V was pared by 6 bases and J by 3 bases, with 7 bases of the junction left unmatched. This CDR3 has 15 amino acids. Germline values: CDR1 SGHNT, CDR2 YYREEE (reference sequence). The chain combines TRBV5-4 with TRBJ2-7; TRBD2 agrees at 12 bases. Sample: PBMCs or T cells enriched from blood (not recorded which). The clonotype originates from a man between 35 and 55 years old who had been exposed to COVID-19. The CDR3 DNA sequence: TGTGCCAGCACGGGACGGACTAGCGGGATCTACGAGCAGTACTTC. Its translation: CASTGRTSGIYEQYF.